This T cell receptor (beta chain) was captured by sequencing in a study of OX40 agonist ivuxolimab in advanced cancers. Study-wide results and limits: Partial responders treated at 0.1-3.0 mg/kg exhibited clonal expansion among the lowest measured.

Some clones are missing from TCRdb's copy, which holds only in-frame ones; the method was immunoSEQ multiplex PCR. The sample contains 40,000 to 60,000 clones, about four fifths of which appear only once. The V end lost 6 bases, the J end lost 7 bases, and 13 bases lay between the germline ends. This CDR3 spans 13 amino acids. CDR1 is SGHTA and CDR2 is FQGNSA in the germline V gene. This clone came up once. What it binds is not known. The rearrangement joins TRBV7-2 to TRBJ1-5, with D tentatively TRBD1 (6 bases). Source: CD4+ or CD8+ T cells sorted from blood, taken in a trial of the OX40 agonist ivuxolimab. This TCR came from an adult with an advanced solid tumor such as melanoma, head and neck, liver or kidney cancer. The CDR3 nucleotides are TGTGCCAGCAGTGCAGGGGTTCGGCAGCCCCAGCATTTT. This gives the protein CASSAGVRQPQHF.